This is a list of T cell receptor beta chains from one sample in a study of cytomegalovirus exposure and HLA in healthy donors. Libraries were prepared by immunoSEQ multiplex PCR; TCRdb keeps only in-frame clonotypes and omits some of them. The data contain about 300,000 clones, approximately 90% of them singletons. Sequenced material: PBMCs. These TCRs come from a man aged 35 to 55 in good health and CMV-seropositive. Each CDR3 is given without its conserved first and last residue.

ASSPRGGRAYQPQH	TRBV28	TRBJ1-5
ASSWRGSSTEAF	TRBV11-2	TRBJ1-1
ASSWTSGSRDTQY	TRBV27	TRBJ2-3
ASSPARDRRPNTEAF	TRBV18	TRBJ1-1
ASSKARDRVYEQY	TRBV21-1	TRBJ2-7
ASSLGLPADTQY	TRBV5-8	TRBJ2-3
ASSESSGLAGGRPYEQY	TRBV10-2	TRBJ2-7
ASSLGQGGEKLF	TRBV5-1	TRBJ1-4
ASSSPGTGGIYEQY	TRBV28	TRBJ2-7
ASSYSNSYEQY	TRBV6-5	TRBJ2-7
ASSPEAGFSTDTQY	TRBV5-1	TRBJ2-3
ASSLSGRGATNEKLF	TRBV28	TRBJ1-4
ASSQGLAGAPYEQY	TRBV11-1	TRBJ2-7
ASSLAGVAGANVLT	TRBV5-1	TRBJ2-6
ASSLSRGRTEAF	TRBV7-9	TRBJ1-1
ASRTTPGNTEAF	TRBV19	TRBJ1-1
ASRQWTGDDTEAF	TRBV5-1	TRBJ1-1
ASSQDRGLAYEQY	TRBV4-1	TRBJ2-7
ASSPGTGLAYGYT	TRBV6-5	TRBJ1-2
ASSLRDRASPLH	TRBV5-6	TRBJ1-6
ASSLSGLAGPPQGTDTQY	TRBV5-4	TRBJ2-3
ATSRGGQGVYEQY	TRBV15	TRBJ2-7
ASNPDLRNLAGEQF	TRBV5-4	TRBJ2-1
ASSPQLGQGTPEAF	TRBV7-9	TRBJ1-1
ASSILSGGSYNEQF	TRBV19	TRBJ2-1
ASSDSSSQGPGNTIY	TRBV6-4	TRBJ1-3
SVNSRGNTGELF	TRBV29-1	TRBJ2-2
ASSGVETQY	TRBV7-9	TRBJ2-5
ASSLGQGRNSGNTIY	TRBV5-1	TRBJ1-3
ASSLPTGFHQPQH	TRBV7-8	TRBJ1-5
ASRTPGAGELF	TRBV2	TRBJ2-2
ASFSTGPINEQF	TRBV5-1	TRBJ2-1
ASSRRQGANHEQY	TRBV7-9	TRBJ2-7
ASSSPPRGYTEAF	TRBV28	TRBJ1-1
ASSIVLPQGGSTDTQY	TRBV19	TRBJ2-3
ASSTGTSSSTDTQY	TRBV5-1	TRBJ2-3
ASGLAAGYNEQF	TRBV7-9	TRBJ2-1
ASSLAGNEQY	TRBV11-2	TRBJ2-7
ASSLVSGSTTDTQY	TRBV7-6	TRBJ2-3
ASSTKETQY	TRBV7-9	TRBJ2-5
ASSVTSGRGETQY	TRBV9	TRBJ2-5
ASSRKGQGAQPQH	TRBV4-2	TRBJ1-5
ASRPGGRADYEQY	TRBV28	TRBJ2-7
ASSMQEDETQY	TRBV19	TRBJ2-5
AWSRGLRGYT	TRBV30	TRBJ1-2
ASSLARGAYEQY	TRBV5-4	TRBJ2-7
ASSTRDRGETQY	TRBV27	TRBJ2-5
ASSYSGTGLNQPQH	TRBV6-5	TRBJ1-5